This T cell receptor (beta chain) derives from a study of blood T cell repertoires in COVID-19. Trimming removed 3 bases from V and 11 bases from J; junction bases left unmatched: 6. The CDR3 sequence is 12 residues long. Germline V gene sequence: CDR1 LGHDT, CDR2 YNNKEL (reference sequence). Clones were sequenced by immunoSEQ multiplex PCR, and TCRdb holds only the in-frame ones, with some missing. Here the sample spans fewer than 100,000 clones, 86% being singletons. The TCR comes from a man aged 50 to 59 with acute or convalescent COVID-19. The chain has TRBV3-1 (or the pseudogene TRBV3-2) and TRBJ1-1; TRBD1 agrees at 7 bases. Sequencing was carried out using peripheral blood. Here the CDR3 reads CASSHSRGSAFF. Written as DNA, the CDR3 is TGTGCCAGCAGCCATAGCAGGGGGTCGGCTTTCTTT.